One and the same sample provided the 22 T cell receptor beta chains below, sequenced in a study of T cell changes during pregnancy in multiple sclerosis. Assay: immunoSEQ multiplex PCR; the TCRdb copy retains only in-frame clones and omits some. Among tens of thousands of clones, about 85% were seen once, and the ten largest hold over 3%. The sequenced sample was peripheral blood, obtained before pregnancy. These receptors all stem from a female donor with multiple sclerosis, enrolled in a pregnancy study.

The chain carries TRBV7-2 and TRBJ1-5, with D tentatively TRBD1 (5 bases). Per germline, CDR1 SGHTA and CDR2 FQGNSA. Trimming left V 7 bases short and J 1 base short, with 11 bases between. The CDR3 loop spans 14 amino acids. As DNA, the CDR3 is TGTGCCAGCAACATCCGGGGGAGCAATCAGCCCCAGCATTTT. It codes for CASNIRGSNQPQHF.

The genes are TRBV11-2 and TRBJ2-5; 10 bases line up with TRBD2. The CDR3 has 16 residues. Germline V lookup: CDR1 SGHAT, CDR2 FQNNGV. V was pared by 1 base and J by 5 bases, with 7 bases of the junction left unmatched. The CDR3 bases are TGTGCCAGCAGCTTAGCCCTAGCGGGAGCGGTGGAGACCCAGTACTTC. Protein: CASSLALAGAVETQYF. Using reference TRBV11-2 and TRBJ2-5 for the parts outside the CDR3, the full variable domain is EAGVAQSPRYKIIEKRQSVAFWCNPISGHATLYWYQQILGQGPKLLIQFQNNGVVDDSQLPKDRFSAERLKGVDSTLKIQPAKLEDSAVYLCASSLALAGAVETQYFGPGTRLLVL.

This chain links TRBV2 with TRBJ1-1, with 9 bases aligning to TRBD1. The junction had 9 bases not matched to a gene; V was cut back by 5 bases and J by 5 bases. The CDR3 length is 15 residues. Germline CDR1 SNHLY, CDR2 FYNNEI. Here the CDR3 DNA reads TGTGCCAGCAGTTTACAGGGGGCGGAAGTTACTGAAGCTTTCTTT. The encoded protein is CASSLQGAEVTEAFF.

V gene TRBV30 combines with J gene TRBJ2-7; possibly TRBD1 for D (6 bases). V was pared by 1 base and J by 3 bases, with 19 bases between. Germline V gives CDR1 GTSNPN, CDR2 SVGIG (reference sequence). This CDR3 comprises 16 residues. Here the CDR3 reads CAWSAPGAGKGYEQYF. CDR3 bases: TGTGCCTGGAGTGCCCCAGGGGCAGGGAAAGGCTACGAGCAGTACTTC.

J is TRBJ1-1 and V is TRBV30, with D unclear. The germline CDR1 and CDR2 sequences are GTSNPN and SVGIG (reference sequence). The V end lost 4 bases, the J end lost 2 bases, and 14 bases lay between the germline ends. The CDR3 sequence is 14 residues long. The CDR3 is CAWMVSAGNTEAFF. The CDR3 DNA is TGTGCCTGGATGGTGTCGGCAGGAAACACTGAAGCTTTCTTT. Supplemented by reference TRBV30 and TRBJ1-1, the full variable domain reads SQTIHQWPATLVQPVGSPLSLECTVEGTSNPNLYWYRQAAGRGLQLLFYSVGIGQISSEVPQNLSASRPQDRQFILSSKKLLLSDSGFYLCAWMVSAGNTEAFFGQGTRLTVV.

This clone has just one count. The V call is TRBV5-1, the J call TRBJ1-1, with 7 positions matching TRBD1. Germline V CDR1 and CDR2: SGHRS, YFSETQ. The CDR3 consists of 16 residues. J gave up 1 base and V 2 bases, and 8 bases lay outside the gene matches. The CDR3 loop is CASSLLVGQANTEAFF. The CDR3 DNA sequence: TGCGCCAGCAGCTTACTGGTAGGACAGGCGAACACTGAAGCTTTCTTT.

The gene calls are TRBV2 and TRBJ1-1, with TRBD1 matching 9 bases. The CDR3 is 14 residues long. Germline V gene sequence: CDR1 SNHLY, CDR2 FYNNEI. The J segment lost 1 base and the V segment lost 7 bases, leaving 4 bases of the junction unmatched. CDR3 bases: TGTGCCAGCAACCGGGGACAGGGGAACACTGAAGCTTTCTTT. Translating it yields CASNRGQGNTEAFF.

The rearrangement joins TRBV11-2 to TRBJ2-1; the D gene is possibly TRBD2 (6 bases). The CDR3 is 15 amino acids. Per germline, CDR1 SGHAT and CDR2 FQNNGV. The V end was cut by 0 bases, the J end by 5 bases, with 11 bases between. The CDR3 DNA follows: TGTGCCAGCAGCTTAGATCTAGGAGGGGACAATGAGCAGTTCTTC. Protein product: CASSLDLGGDNEQFF.

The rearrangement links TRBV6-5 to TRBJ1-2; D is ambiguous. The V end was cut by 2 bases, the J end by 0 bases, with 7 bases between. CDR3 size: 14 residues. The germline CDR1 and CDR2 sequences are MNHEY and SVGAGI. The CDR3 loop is CASSYRGPNYGYTF. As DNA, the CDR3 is TGTGCCAGCAGTTACCGAGGCCCTAACTATGGCTACACCTTC.

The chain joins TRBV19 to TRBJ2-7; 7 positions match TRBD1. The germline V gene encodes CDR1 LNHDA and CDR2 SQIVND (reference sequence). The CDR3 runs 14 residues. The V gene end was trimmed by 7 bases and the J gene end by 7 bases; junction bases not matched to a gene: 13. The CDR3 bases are TGTGCCAGTACTCCTACGCAGGGGGTCGGGGAGCAGTACTTC. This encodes CASTPTQGVGEQYF.

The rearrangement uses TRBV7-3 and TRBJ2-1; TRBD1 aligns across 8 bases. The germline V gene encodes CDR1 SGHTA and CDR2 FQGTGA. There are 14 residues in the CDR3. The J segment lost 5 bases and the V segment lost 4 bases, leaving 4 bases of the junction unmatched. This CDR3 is CASSSDREDNEQFF. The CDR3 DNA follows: TGTGCCAGCAGCTCGGACAGGGAGGACAATGAGCAGTTCTTC.

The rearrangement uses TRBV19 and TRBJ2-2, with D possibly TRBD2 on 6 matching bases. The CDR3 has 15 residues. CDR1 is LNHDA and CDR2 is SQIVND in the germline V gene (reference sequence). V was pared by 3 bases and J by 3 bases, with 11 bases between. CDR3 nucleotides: TGTGCCAGTAGTATCTACGGCGGGGACACCGGGGAGCTGTTTTTT. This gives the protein CASSIYGGDTGELFF.

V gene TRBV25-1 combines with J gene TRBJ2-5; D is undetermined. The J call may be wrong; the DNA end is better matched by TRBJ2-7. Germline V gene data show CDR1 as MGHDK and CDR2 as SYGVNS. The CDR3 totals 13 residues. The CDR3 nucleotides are TGTGCCAGCAGTGACCCCACCTCCTACGAGCAGTACTTC. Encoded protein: CASSDPTSYEQYF.

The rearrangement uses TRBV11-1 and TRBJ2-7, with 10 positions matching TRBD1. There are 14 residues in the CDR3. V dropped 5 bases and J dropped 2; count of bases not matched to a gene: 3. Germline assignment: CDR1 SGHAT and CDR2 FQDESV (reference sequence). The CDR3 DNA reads TGTGCCAGCAGCCAAGGGACAGGGGCCTACGAGCAGTACTTC. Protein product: CASSQGTGAYEQYF.

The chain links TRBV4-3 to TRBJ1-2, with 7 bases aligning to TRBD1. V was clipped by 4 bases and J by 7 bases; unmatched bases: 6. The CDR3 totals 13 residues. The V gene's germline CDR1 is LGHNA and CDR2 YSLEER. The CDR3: CASSPEEGAGYTF. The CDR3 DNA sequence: TGCGCCAGCAGCCCGGAAGAGGGGGCTGGCTACACCTTC.

The CDR3 loop is CASGSNRLGSYGYTF. Here the CDR3 DNA reads TGTGCTAGTGGCTCGAACAGGCTTGGTAGCTATGGCTACACCTTC. This chain links TRBV12-5 with TRBJ1-2; a weak D match, TRBD1 (5 bases). The germline V gene encodes CDR1 LGHNT and CDR2 FRNRAP. Trimming removed 6 bases from V and 4 bases from J, with 18 bases in between. The CDR3 covers 15 residues.

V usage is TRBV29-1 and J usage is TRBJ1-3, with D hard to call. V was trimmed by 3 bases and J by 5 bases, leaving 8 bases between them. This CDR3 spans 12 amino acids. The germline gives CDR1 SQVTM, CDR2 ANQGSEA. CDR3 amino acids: CSVEADRNTIYF. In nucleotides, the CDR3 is TGCAGCGTTGAGGCAGATCGAAACACCATATATTTT.

The CDR3 here is CASSPRTSGTSYEQYF. CDR3 bases: TGTGCCAGCTCACCACGGACTAGCGGGACATCCTACGAGCAGTACTTC. This chain connects TRBV18 to TRBJ2-7, with 12 bases lining up with TRBD2. Germline V gene data show CDR1 as KGHSH and CDR2 as LQKENI. Trimming removed 1 base from V and 1 base from J; junction bases left unmatched: 2. The CDR3 runs to 16 residues. Full variable domain (missing parts from reference TRBV18 and TRBJ2-7): NAGVMQNPRHLVRRRGQEARLRCSPMKGHSHVYWYRQLPEEGLKFMVYLQKENIIDESGMPKERFSAEFPKEGPSILRIQQVVRGDSAAYFCASSPRTSGTSYEQYFGPGTRLTVT.

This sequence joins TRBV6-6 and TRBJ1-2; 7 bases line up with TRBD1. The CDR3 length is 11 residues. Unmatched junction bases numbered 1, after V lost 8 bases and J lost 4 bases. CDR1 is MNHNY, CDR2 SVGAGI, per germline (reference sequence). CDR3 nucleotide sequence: TGTGCCAGCGGGACAGTCTATGGCTACACCTTC. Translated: CASGTVYGYTF.

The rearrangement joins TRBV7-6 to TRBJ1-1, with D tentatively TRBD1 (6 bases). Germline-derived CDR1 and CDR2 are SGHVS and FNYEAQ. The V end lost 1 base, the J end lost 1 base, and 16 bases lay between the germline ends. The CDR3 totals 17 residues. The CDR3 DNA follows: TGTGCCAGCAGCTTAGGTCCGTTGCGACAGGAGAACACTGAAGCTTTCTTT. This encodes CASSLGPLRQENTEAFF.

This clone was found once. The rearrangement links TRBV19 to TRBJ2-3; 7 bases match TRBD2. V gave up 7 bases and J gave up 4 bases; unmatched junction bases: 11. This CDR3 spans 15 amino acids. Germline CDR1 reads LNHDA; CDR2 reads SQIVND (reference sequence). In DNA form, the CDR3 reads TGTGCCAGTATTTCAACCGGGACTAACCCAGATACGCAGTATTTT. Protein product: CASISTGTNPDTQYF.

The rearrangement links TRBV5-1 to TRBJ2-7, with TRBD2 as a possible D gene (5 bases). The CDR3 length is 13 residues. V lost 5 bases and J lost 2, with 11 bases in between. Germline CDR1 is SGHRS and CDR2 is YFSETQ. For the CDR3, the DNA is TGCGCCAGCAGGATCGGGGATACCTACGAGCAGTACTTC. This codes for CASRIGDTYEQYF. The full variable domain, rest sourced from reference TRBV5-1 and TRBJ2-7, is KAGVTQTPRYLIKTRGQQVTLSCSPISGHRSVSWYQQTPGQGLQFLFEYFSETQRNKGNFPGRFSGRQFSNSRSEMNVSTLELGDSALYLCASRIGDTYEQYFGPGTRLTVT.